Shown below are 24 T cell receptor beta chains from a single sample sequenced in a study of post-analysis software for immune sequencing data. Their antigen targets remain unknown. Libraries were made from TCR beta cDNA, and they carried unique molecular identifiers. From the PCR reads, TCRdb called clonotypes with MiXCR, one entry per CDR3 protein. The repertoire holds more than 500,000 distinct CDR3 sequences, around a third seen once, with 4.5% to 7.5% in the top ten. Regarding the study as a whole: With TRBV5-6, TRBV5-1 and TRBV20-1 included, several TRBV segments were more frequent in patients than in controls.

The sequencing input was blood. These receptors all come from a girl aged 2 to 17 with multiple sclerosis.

The CDR3 sequence is CSARQSCYGYTF. The DNA of the CDR3 is TGCAGTGCTCGACAGAGCTGTTATGGCTACACCTTC. The chain uses TRBV20-1 and TRBJ1-2; tentative D call: TRBD1 (5 bases). Trimming took off 5 bases at V and 5 bases at J, with 12 bases between the two ends. Germline V gives CDR1 DFQATT, CDR2 SNEGSKA (reference sequence). CDR3 length equals 12 residues.

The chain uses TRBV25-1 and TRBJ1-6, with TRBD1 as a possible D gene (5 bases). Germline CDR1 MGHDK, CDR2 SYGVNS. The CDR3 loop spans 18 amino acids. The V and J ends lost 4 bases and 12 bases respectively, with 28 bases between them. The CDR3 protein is CASSGDPFSGGAVRPLHF. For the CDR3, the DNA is TGTGCCAGCAGTGGTGATCCGTTCAGCGGTGGGGCGGTCAGACCCCTCCACTTT.

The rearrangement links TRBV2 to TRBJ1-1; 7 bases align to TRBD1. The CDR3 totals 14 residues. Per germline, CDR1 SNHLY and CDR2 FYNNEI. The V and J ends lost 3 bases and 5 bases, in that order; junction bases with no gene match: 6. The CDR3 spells CASSDATGPTEAFF. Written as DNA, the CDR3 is TGTGCCAGCAGTGACGCGACAGGGCCGACTGAAGCTTTCTTT.

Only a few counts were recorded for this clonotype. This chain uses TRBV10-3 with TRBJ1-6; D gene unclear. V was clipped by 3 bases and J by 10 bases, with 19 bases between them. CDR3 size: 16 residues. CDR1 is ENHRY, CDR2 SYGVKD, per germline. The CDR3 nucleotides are TGTGCCATCAGTGATAAGGCCCAGACGGGTATCTCACCCCTCCACTTT. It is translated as CAISDKAQTGISPLHF.

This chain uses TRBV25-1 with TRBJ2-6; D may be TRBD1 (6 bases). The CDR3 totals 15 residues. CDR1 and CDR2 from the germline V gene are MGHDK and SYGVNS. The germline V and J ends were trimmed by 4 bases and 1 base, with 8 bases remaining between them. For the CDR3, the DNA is TGTGCCAGCAGTGCACAGGGATCTGGGGCCAACGTCCTGACTTTC. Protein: CASSAQGSGANVLTF.

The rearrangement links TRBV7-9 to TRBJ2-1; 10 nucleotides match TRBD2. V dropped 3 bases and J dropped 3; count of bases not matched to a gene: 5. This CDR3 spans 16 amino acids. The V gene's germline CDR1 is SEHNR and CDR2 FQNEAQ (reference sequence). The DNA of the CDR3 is TGTGCCAGCAGCTTCGGAGCGGGGGGGTTCTACAATGAGCAGTTCTTC. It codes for CASSFGAGGFYNEQFF.

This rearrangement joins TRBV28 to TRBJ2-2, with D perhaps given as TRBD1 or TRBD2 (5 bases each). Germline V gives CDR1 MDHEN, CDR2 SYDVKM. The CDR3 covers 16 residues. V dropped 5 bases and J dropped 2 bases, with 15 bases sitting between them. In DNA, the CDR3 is TGTGCCAGCAGTAGCCTCGGGGCGCATAACACCGGGGAGCTGTTTTTT. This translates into CASSSLGAHNTGELFF.

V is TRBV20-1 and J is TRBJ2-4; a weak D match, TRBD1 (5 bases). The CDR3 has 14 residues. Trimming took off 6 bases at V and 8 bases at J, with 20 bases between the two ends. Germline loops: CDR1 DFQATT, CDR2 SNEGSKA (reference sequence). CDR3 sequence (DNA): TGCAGTGCCAGACAGTTACTAACCATGGACATTCAGTACTTC. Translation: CSARQLLTMDIQYF.

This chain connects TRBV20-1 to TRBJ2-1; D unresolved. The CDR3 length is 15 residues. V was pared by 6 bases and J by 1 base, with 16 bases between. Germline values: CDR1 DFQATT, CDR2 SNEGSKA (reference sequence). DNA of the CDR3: TGCAGTGCACCGCGGACGGCAATATCCTACAATGAGCAGTTCTTC. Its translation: CSAPRTAISYNEQFF.

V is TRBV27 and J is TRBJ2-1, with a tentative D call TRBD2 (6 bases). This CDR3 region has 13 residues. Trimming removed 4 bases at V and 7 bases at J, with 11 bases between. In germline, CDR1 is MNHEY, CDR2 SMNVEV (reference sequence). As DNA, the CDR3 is TGTGCCAGCAGTTCGGGACTTAATAATGAGCAGTTCTTC. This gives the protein CASSSGLNNEQFF.

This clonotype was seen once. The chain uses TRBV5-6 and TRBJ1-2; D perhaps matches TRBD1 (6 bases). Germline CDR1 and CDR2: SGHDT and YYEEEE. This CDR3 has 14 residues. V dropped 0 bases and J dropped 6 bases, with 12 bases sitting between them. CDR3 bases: TGTGCCAGCAGCTTGGACAGGGCCAACCATGGCTACACCTTC. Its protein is CASSLDRANHGYTF.

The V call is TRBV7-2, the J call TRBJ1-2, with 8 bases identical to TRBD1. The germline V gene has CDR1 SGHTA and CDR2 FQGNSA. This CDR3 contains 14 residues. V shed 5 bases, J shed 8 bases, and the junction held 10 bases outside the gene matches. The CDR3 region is CASSLIQGALGYTF. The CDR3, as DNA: TGTGCCAGCAGCCTCATTCAGGGGGCGCTGGGCTACACCTTC.

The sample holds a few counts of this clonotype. Written as DNA, the CDR3 is TGCGCCAGCAGCCAACCACAGGGGGCGTTCACTGAAGCTTTCTTT. Amino acids: CASSQPQGAFTEAFF. The J gene is TRBJ1-1, the V gene TRBV4-1; TRBD1 matches 9 bases. The CDR3 extends over 15 amino acids. Unmatched junction bases numbered 5, after V lost 2 bases and J lost 4 bases. Germline CDR1 and CDR2: MGHRA and YSYEKL.

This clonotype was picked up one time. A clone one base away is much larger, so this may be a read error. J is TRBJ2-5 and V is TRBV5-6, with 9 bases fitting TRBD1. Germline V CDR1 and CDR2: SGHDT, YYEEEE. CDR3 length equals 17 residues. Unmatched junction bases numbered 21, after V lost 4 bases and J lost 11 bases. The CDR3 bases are TGTGCCAGCAGCCATGGGCCCACCGGGACAGGGTCCTACGGGCAGTACTTC. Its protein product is CASSHGPTGTGSYGQYF.

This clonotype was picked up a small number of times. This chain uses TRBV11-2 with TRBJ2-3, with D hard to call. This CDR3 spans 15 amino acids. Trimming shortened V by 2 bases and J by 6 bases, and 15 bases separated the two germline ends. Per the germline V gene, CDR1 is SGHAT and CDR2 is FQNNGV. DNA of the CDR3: TGTGCCAGCAGCTTATCTCGGGTAGCCAGTGATACGCAGTATTTT. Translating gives CASSLSRVASDTQYF. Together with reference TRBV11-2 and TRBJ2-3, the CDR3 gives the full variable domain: EAGVAQSPRYKIIEKRQSVAFWCNPISGHATLYWYQQILGQGPKLLIQFQNNGVVDDSQLPKDRFSAERLKGVDSTLKIQPAKLEDSAVYLCASSLSRVASDTQYFGPGTRLTVL.

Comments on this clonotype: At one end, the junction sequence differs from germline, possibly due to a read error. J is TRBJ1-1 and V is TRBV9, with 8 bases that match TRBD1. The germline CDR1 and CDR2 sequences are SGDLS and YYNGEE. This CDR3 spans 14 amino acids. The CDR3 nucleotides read TGTGCCAGCAGCGCAGCAGGGGGCAACACTGGAGCTTTCTTT. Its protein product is CASSAAGGNTGAFF.

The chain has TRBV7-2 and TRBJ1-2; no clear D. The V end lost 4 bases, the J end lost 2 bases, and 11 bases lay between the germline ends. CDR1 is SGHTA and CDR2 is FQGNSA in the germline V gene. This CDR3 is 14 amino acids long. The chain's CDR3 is CASSSPDLNYGYTF. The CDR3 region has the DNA TGTGCCAGCAGCTCTCCGGACCTAAACTATGGCTACACCTTC.

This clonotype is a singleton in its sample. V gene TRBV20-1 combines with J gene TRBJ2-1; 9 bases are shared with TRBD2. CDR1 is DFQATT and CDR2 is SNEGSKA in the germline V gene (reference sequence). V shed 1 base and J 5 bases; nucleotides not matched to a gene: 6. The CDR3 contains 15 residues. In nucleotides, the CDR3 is TGCAGTGCTAGAGCGCCAGCGGGGGGCCACAATGAGCAGTTCTTC. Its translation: CSARAPAGGHNEQFF.

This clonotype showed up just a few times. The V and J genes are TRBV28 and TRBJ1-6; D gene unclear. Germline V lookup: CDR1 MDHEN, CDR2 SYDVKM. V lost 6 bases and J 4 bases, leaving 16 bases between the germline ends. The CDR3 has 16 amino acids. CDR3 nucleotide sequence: TGTGCCAGCAGCCCCGATGGCCAAGGGTATAATTCACCCCTCCACTTT. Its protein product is CASSPDGQGYNSPLHF.

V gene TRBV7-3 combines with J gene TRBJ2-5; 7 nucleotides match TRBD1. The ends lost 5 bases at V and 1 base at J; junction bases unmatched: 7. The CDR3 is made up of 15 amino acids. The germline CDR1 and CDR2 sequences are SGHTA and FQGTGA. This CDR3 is CASSRSRDSQETQYF. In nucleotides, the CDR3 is TGTGCCAGCAGCCGATCAAGGGACAGCCAAGAGACCCAGTACTTC.

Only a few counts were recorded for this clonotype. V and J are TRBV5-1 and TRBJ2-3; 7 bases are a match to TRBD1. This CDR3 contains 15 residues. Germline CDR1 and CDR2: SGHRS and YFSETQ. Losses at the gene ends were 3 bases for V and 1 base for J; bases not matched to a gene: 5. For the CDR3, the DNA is TGCGCCAGCAGCTCGACAGGGAGCGGCACAGATACGCAGTATTTT. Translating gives CASSSTGSGTDTQYF.

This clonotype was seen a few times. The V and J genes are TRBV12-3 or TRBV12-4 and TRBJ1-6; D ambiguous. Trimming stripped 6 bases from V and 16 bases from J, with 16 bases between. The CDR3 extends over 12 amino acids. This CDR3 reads CASRSEYPPLHF. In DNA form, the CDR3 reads TGTGCCAGCAGGTCGGAATATCCCCCTCTCCACTTT.

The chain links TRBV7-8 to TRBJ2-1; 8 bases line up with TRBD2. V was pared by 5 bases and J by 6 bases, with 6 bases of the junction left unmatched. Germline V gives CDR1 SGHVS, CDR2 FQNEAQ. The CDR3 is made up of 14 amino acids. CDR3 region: CASSARLASNEQFF. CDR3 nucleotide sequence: TGTGCCAGCAGCGCACGACTAGCGAGCAATGAGCAGTTCTTC.

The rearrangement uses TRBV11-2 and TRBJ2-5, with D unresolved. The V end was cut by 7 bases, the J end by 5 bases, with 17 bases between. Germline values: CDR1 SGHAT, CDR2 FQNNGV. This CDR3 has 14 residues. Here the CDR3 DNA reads TGTGCCAGCAACTTCCCGACCGGCCGGGAGACCCAGTACTTC. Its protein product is CASNFPTGRETQYF.